Below, 27 T cell receptor beta chains from the same sample are listed, as sequenced in a study of cytomegalovirus exposure and HLA in healthy donors. 13 Jbeta primers and 60 Vbeta primers were used for the PCR. The table came from immunoSEQ multiplex PCR; TCRdb's copy has only in-frame clones and leaves some out. The sample consists of about 110,000 clones, about 80% of them appearing once. The material sequenced was PBMCs. These receptors were collected from a man aged 50 to 60 in good health and CMV-seropositive.

This chain uses TRBV19 with TRBJ1-3; D uncertain. Trimming took 7 bases from V and 0 from J, leaving 7 bases between them. Germline V gene lookup returns CDR1 LNHDA and CDR2 SQIVND (reference sequence). The CDR3 spans 13 residues. The CDR3 reads CASKASSGNTIYF. The CDR3 bases are TGTGCCAGTAAAGCGAGCTCTGGAAACACCATATATTTT.

With regard to this clone: One end of the junction is discordant with germline, which a read error may explain. The rearrangement joins TRBV5-1 to TRBJ1-5; a possible D gene is TRBD1 (5 bases). Germline CDR1 is SGHRS and CDR2 is YFSETQ. There are 14 residues in the CDR3. CDR3 amino acids: CASPGVPENRPQHF. The CDR3 nucleotides read TGCGCCAGCCCGGGGGTTCCTGAAAATCGGCCCCAGCATTTT.

The chain has TRBV11-2 and TRBJ1-4; 8 positions match TRBD1. Trimming at V came to 3 bases and at J to 3 bases, leaving 3 bases not matched to a gene. The CDR3 is 15 amino acids. The germline CDR1 and CDR2 sequences are SGHAT and FQNNGV. The CDR3 bases are TGTGCCAGCAGCTTGAACAGGGGGTCTAATGAAAAACTGTTTTTT. Amino acids: CASSLNRGSNEKLFF.

The V gene is TRBV9, the J gene TRBJ1-2; possible D gene TRBD1, 6 bases. The CDR3 runs 14 residues. CDR1 and CDR2 from the germline V gene are SGDLS and YYNGEE. V was shortened by 6 bases and J by 4 bases, with 16 bases between the two germline ends. The CDR3 here is CASTPRGWGYGYTF. DNA of the CDR3: TGTGCCAGCACCCCAAGGGGGTGGGGCTATGGCTACACCTTC.

This sequence joins TRBV6-1 and TRBJ2-7; D gene ambiguous. The V end was cut by 2 bases, the J end by 4 bases, with 24 bases between. Germline CDR1 MNHNS, CDR2 SASEGT. This CDR3 has 18 amino acids. CDR3 in amino acids: CASSEIRPHVWAVYEQYF. The CDR3 DNA follows: TGTGCCAGCAGTGAAATCCGACCCCATGTGTGGGCCGTTTACGAGCAGTACTTC.

The chain combines TRBV9 with TRBJ2-7; TRBD1 matches at 9 bases. The CDR3 is 15 residues long. Germline-derived CDR1 and CDR2 are SGDLS and YYNGEE. V shed 4 bases, J shed 4 bases, and the junction held 9 bases outside the gene matches. DNA of the CDR3: TGTGCCAGCAGCCCACCCGGGACAGGGCGGTACGAGCAGTACTTC. Its protein is CASSPPGTGRYEQYF.

The genes are TRBV27 and TRBJ1-1, with D possibly being TRBD1 (6 bases). The CDR3 runs to 13 residues. The V and J ends lost 5 bases and 5 bases respectively, with 12 bases between them. In germline, CDR1 is MNHEY, CDR2 SMNVEV (reference sequence). CDR3 sequence (DNA): TGTGCCAGCAGTCTTAACAGGGAAACTGAAGCTTTCTTT. It yields the protein CASSLNRETEAFF.

A word on this clone: The junction departs from germline at one end; a sequencing error may be responsible. The chain recombines TRBV7-2 with TRBJ2-6; possible D gene TRBD2, 6 bases. Germline CDR1 SGHTA, CDR2 FQGNSA. The CDR3 is 16 amino acids. CDR3 residues: CASSLILGTGANGLTF. CDR3 in DNA: TGTGCCAGCAGCTTGATTCTGGGGACTGGGGCCAACGGCCTGACTTTC.

This chain uses TRBV5-4 with TRBJ2-5, with 10 bases aligning to TRBD1. With the DNA end fitting TRBJ2-7 better, the J assignment may be wrong. The CDR3 is 15 residues long. Looked up from germline, CDR1 is SGHNT and CDR2 is YYREEE (reference sequence). CDR3: CASSMGQGKWYEQYF. DNA for the CDR3: TGTGCCAGCAGTATGGGACAGGGGAAATGGTACGAGCAGTACTTC.

The chain couples TRBV6-5 to TRBJ2-5; 8 bases agree with TRBD1. The last part of the DNA fits TRBJ2-7 better; the J call may be wrong. This CDR3 has 14 amino acids. Germline V lookup: CDR1 MNHEY, CDR2 SVGAGI. CDR3 amino acids: CASSWGQAIGEQYF. The CDR3 DNA reads as TGTGCCAGCAGTTGGGGACAGGCAATAGGCGAGCAGTACTTC.

The chain combines TRBV5-4 with TRBJ1-1; 8 positions agree with TRBD1. Germline values: CDR1 SGHNT, CDR2 YYREEE (reference sequence). CDR3 length: 15 residues. After removal of 4 bases from V and 1 base from J, the junction contained 6 bases not matched to a gene. This chain's CDR3 is CASSPGQGRNTEAFF. The DNA of the CDR3 is TGTGCCAGCAGCCCCGGACAGGGCAGGAACACTGAAGCTTTCTTT.

This clone was detected once. This sequence joins TRBV5-1 and TRBJ2-7; 8 bases align to TRBD1. The germline CDR1 and CDR2 sequences are SGHRS and YFSETQ. The V segment lost 3 bases and the J segment 6 bases; nucleotides outside the gene matches: 11. The CDR3 is 15 amino acids. The CDR3 DNA sequence: TGCGCCAGCAGCTCTGCGGACAGGGATCTTTCCGAGCAGTACTTC. It is translated as CASSSADRDLSEQYF.

V is TRBV5-6 and J is TRBJ2-2; 12 positions match TRBD2. Unmatched junction bases numbered 5, after V lost 4 bases and J lost 7 bases. From germline, CDR1 is SGHDT and CDR2 YYEEEE. This CDR3 spans 15 amino acids. CDR3 amino acids: CASSRLAGEGGELFF. CDR3 DNA sequence: TGTGCCAGCAGCCGACTAGCGGGAGAGGGCGGGGAGCTGTTTTTT.

This chain connects TRBV15 to TRBJ1-1; 7 nucleotides match TRBD1. Germline CDR1 LNHNV, CDR2 YYDKDF (reference sequence). With 2 bases clipped from V and 5 bases from J, the junction kept 17 bases outside the gene matches. There are 18 residues in the CDR3. DNA for the CDR3: TGTGCCACCAGCAGAAATACCCCCTTGACAGGGCCGAGGACTGAAGCTTTCTTT. Its translation is CATSRNTPLTGPRTEAFF.

The chain links TRBV5-4 to TRBJ2-5, with 11 bases fitting TRBD2. Germline V gene lookup returns CDR1 SGHNT and CDR2 YYREEE (reference sequence). The CDR3 runs 16 residues. Unmatched junction bases numbered 10, after V lost 4 bases and J lost 5 bases. This CDR3 is CASSLTLAGGGETQYF. The CDR3 bases are TGTGCCAGCAGCCTAACATTAGCGGGGGGGGGTGAGACCCAGTACTTC.

This sequence joins TRBV7-8 and TRBJ2-5, with D maybe TRBD1 (6 bases). The V gene's germline CDR1 is SGHVS and CDR2 FQNEAQ. The V end lost 5 bases, the J end lost 5 bases, and 12 bases lay between the germline ends. The CDR3 extends over 13 amino acids. This chain's CDR3 is CASSEQGWETQYF. CDR3 nucleotides: TGTGCCAGCAGCGAACAGGGTTGGGAGACCCAGTACTTC.

In its sample, this clone was seen once. The chain employs TRBV4-1 and TRBJ2-7; 8 positions match TRBD1. This CDR3 has 16 residues. The germline gives CDR1 MGHRA, CDR2 YSYEKL. V lost 1 base to trimming and J lost 3 bases; unmatched junction nucleotides: 8. This CDR3 reads CASSQVILGQVYEQYF. CDR3 coding DNA: TGCGCCAGCAGCCAAGTCATCTTGGGACAGGTCTACGAGCAGTACTTC.

The V call is TRBV10-2, the J call TRBJ2-3, with 8 bases matching TRBD2. This CDR3 comprises 16 residues. The trim removed 8 bases at V and 2 bases at J, leaving 12 bases unmatched. From germline, CDR1 is WSHSY and CDR2 SAAADI. The CDR3 DNA sequence: TGCGCCAGCGGCCTTGGGGCGGGGGGTTCCACAGATACGCAGTATTTT. Amino acid sequence: CASGLGAGGSTDTQYF.

This chain links TRBV19 with TRBJ2-6, with D tentatively TRBD2 (6 bases). Germline assignment: CDR1 LNHDA and CDR2 SQIVND (reference sequence). The CDR3 extends over 17 amino acids. Trimming stripped 4 bases from V and 0 bases from J, with 13 bases between. The CDR3 protein is CASSKGLSFSGANVLTF. DNA for the CDR3: TGTGCCAGTAGTAAGGGACTCAGTTTCTCTGGGGCCAACGTCCTGACTTTC.

In its sample, this clone was seen once. This sequence joins TRBV18 and TRBJ1-5; 11 bases are shared with TRBD1. CDR1 and CDR2 (germline): KGHSH, LQKENI. After removal of 4 bases from V and 7 bases from J, the junction contained 9 bases not matched to a gene. This CDR3 region has 16 residues. The CDR3 loop is CASSLGQGAMGQPQHF. DNA of the CDR3: TGTGCCAGCTCACTCGGACAGGGGGCAATGGGCCAGCCCCAGCATTTT.

Only a few counts were recorded for this clone. The CDR3 DNA follows: TGTGCCAGCAGTTCCCAAGACAGGGAAAACATTCAGTACTTC. It specifies CASSSQDRENIQYF. The rearrangement links TRBV6-6 to TRBJ2-4; TRBD1 matches 7 bases. This CDR3 is 14 amino acids long. Germline CDR1 reads MNHNY; CDR2 reads SVGAGI (reference sequence). The trim removed 4 bases at V and 5 bases at J, leaving 5 bases unmatched.

CDR3 residues: CASSRGGQLSYNEQFF. CDR3 in DNA: TGCGCCAGCAGCCGGGGGGGGCAGCTATCCTACAATGAGCAGTTCTTC. The chain has TRBV5-1 and TRBJ2-1, with 8 bases aligning to TRBD2. Trimming cost V 4 bases and J 1 base; bases outside gene matches: 7. CDR3 length equals 16 residues. Germline loops: CDR1 SGHRS, CDR2 YFSETQ.

The genes are TRBV9 and TRBJ2-3; D unclear. This CDR3 has 13 residues. The V gene lost 7 bases and the J gene lost 6 bases, with 15 bases spanning the gap. Germline assignment: CDR1 SGDLS and CDR2 YYNGEE. CDR3: CASGSGPGDTQYF. The CDR3 region has the DNA TGTGCCAGCGGTAGTGGCCCCGGGGATACGCAGTATTTT. Together with reference TRBV9 and TRBJ2-3, the CDR3 gives the full variable domain: DSGVTQTPKHLITATGQRVTLRCSPRSGDLSVYWYQQSLDQGLQFLIQYYNGEERAKGNILERFSAQQFPDLHSELNLSSLELGDSALYFCASGSGPGDTQYFGPGTRLTVL.

V usage is TRBV10-3 and J usage is TRBJ2-7; 8 bases fit TRBD1. In germline, CDR1 is ENHRY, CDR2 SYGVKD. J was trimmed by 4 bases and V by 0 bases; bases with no gene match: 8. This CDR3 comprises 16 residues. Here the CDR3 DNA reads TGTGCCATCAGTGAGTCAGGAGGACAGGGCTTGTACGAGCAGTACTTC. It specifies CAISESGGQGLYEQYF.

This chain joins TRBV14 and TRBJ2-3, with D possibly being TRBD1 (5 bases). Germline values: CDR1 SGHDN, CDR2 FVKESK. The CDR3 length is 14 residues. The ends were cut back, 0 bases at V and 6 bases at J, with 10 bases in the middle. As DNA, the CDR3 is TGTGCCAGCAGCCAAGATTGGAACAGGGATACGCAGTATTTT. It codes for CASSQDWNRDTQYF.

The rearrangement joins TRBV6-1 to TRBJ2-4; 10 bases map to TRBD2. The V gene end was trimmed by 7 bases and the J gene end by 4 bases; junction bases not matched to a gene: 7. Germline-derived CDR1 and CDR2 are MNHNS and SASEGT. There are 15 residues in the CDR3. The CDR3 loop reads CASIASGGPKNIQYF. In DNA, the CDR3 is TGTGCCAGCATCGCTAGCGGGGGCCCTAAAAACATTCAGTACTTC.

This clone appeared a few times. The chain carries TRBV6-1 and TRBJ2-1, with 13 bases fitting TRBD2. The J segment lost 9 bases and the V segment lost 7 bases, leaving 9 bases of the junction unmatched. Germline V CDR1 and CDR2: MNHNS, SASEGT. The CDR3 is 15 amino acids. In nucleotides, the CDR3 is TGTGCCAGCAACCAACTAGCGGGAGGGCCCCCTGAGCAGTTCTTC. Protein product: CASNQLAGGPPEQFF.